The rows below give T cell receptor beta chains drawn from one sample of a study of T-cell reconstitution after alpha-beta-depleted transplantation in children. In TCRdb, the PCR reads were re-called with MiXCR into one record per CDR3 protein. The data show about 610,000 distinct CDR3 sequences, roughly 10% seen once. The sequencing here drew on PBMCs from the stem cell graft donor, taken from the stem cell graft. All receptors come from a human donor who donated a stem cell graft to a child with acute myeloid leukemia. Each CDR3 is given with its conserved first and last residue. A D gene is named only where the DNA matches it firmly. Clone size, where shown, is once, few, many, or a class for clones that have expanded.

cdr3_aa: CATSYRDGYEQYF; cdr3_nt: TGTGCCACCAGTTACAGGGATGGGTACGAGCAGTACTTC; v_call: TRBV15; j_call: TRBJ2-7; d_call: -; clone_size: few
cdr3_aa: CASTFSSSYEQYF; cdr3_nt: TGTGCCAGCACCTTCTCTAGCTCCTACGAGCAGTACTTC; v_call: TRBV12-3/TRBV12-4; j_call: TRBJ2-7; d_call: -; clone_size: -
cdr3_aa: CASSLLAVSTDTQYF; cdr3_nt: TGTGCCAGCAGCTTACTAGCGGTCAGCACAGATACGCAGTATTTT; v_call: TRBV5-5; j_call: TRBJ2-3; d_call: TRBD2; clone_size: few
cdr3_aa: CATSRQGDVGELFF; cdr3_nt: TGTGCCACCAGCAGACAGGGGGATGTCGGGGAGCTGTTTTTT; v_call: TRBV24-1; j_call: TRBJ2-2; d_call: TRBD1; clone_size: -
cdr3_aa: CASSLPTSGTPRTDTQYF; cdr3_nt: TGTGCCAGCAGCTTACCGACTAGCGGGACCCCTCGCACAGATACGCAGTATTTT; v_call: TRBV11-1; j_call: TRBJ2-3; d_call: TRBD2; clone_size: -
cdr3_aa: CATSRPLAGGGTDTQYF; cdr3_nt: TGTGCCACCAGCAGACCCTTGGCGGGAGGGGGCACAGATACGCAGTATTTT; v_call: TRBV15; j_call: TRBJ2-3; d_call: TRBD2; clone_size: -
cdr3_aa: CASRVEGTRSYTF; cdr3_nt: TGTGCCAGCAGAGTAGAGGGAACTAGGAGCTACACCTTC; v_call: TRBV2; j_call: TRBJ1-2; d_call: -; clone_size: -
cdr3_aa: CASRIQGVQPQHF; cdr3_nt: TGTGCCAGCAGGATTCAGGGGGTTCAGCCCCAGCATTTT; v_call: TRBV6-2/TRBV6-3; j_call: TRBJ1-5; d_call: TRBD1; clone_size: -
cdr3_aa: CASSQKGSGGSVNEQFF; cdr3_nt: TGTGCCAGCAGTCAAAAGGGTTCGGGCGGGAGTGTGAATGAGCAGTTCTTC; v_call: TRBV12-3/TRBV12-4; j_call: TRBJ2-1; d_call: TRBD2; clone_size: -
cdr3_aa: CASSWSHTEAFF; cdr3_nt: TGTGCCAGCAGTTGGAGTCACACTGAAGCTTTCTTT; v_call: TRBV6-2/TRBV6-3; j_call: TRBJ1-1; d_call: -; clone_size: -
cdr3_aa: CASSLSPPTQYF; cdr3_nt: TGTGCCAGCAGCTTATCCCCCCCCACCCAGTACTTC; v_call: TRBV7-8; j_call: TRBJ2-5; d_call: -; clone_size: -
cdr3_aa: CASSLGGQAFNEAFF; cdr3_nt: TGTGCCAGCAGCTTAGGGGGACAGGCCTTTAATGAAGCTTTCTTT; v_call: TRBV7-6; j_call: TRBJ1-1; d_call: TRBD1; clone_size: many
cdr3_aa: CATMKDREVLENTGELFF; cdr3_nt: TGTGCCACCATGAAGGACAGGGAAGTCCTCGAGAACACCGGGGAGCTGTTTTTT; v_call: TRBV15; j_call: TRBJ2-2; d_call: TRBD1; clone_size: few
cdr3_aa: CASSLDAGALGYNEQFF; cdr3_nt: TGTGCCAGCAGCTTAGACGCGGGAGCTTTAGGGTACAATGAGCAGTTCTTC; v_call: TRBV7-9; j_call: TRBJ2-1; d_call: TRBD2; clone_size: -
cdr3_aa: CATKGQLNTEAFF; cdr3_nt: TGTGCCACCAAGGGGCAACTGAACACTGAAGCTTTCTTT; v_call: TRBV7-8; j_call: TRBJ1-1; d_call: -; clone_size: many
cdr3_aa: CSVSGYSYNEQFF; cdr3_nt: TGCAGCGTCAGCGGATACTCCTACAATGAGCAGTTCTTC; v_call: TRBV20-1; j_call: TRBJ2-1; d_call: -; clone_size: -
cdr3_aa: CASSSRARILGDNEQFF; cdr3_nt: TGTGCCAGTAGCAGCCGCGCCCGGATACTAGGAGACAATGAGCAGTTCTTC; v_call: TRBV19; j_call: TRBJ2-1; d_call: -; clone_size: few
cdr3_aa: CASSSPRLAGVNNEQFF; cdr3_nt: TGTGCCAGCAGCTCCCCCCGATTAGCGGGAGTGAACAATGAGCAGTTCTTC; v_call: TRBV7-2; j_call: TRBJ2-1; d_call: TRBD2; clone_size: few
cdr3_aa: CASSQVPSGSRVGELFF; cdr3_nt: TGCGCCAGCAGCCAAGTTCCTAGCGGGAGTAGGGTCGGGGAGCTGTTTTTT; v_call: TRBV4-1; j_call: TRBJ2-2; d_call: TRBD2; clone_size: -
cdr3_aa: CSARAPGARSNTGELFF; cdr3_nt: TGCAGTGCTAGAGCCCCGGGGGCCCGATCGAACACCGGGGAGCTGTTTTTT; v_call: TRBV20-1; j_call: TRBJ2-2; d_call: -; clone_size: few
cdr3_aa: CASSKGDSYNEQFF; cdr3_nt: TGTGCCAGCAGCAAGGGGGACAGCTACAATGAGCAGTTCTTC; v_call: TRBV7-9; j_call: TRBJ2-1; d_call: TRBD1; clone_size: -
cdr3_aa: CSALRKGSDTQYF; cdr3_nt: TGCAGTGCTCTTCGAAAGGGGTCAGATACGCAGTATTTT; v_call: TRBV20-1; j_call: TRBJ2-3; d_call: -; clone_size: many
cdr3_aa: CASSSPGSPKGYTGELFF; cdr3_nt: TGTGCCAGCAGTTCACCAGGATCCCCCAAAGGGTACACCGGGGAGCTGTTTTTT; v_call: TRBV6-2/TRBV6-3; j_call: TRBJ2-2; d_call: -; clone_size: -
cdr3_aa: CSARWTVSYEQYF; cdr3_nt: TGCAGTGCTAGGTGGACAGTTTCCTACGAGCAGTACTTC; v_call: TRBV20-1; j_call: TRBJ2-7; d_call: -; clone_size: many
cdr3_aa: CSVVGSNLANEQFF; cdr3_nt: TGCAGCGTTGTAGGCAGTAACCTCGCCAATGAGCAGTTCTTC; v_call: TRBV29-1; j_call: TRBJ2-1; d_call: -; clone_size: -
cdr3_aa: CASSLLTAEAFF; cdr3_nt: TGTGCCAGCAGCCTACTGACAGCTGAAGCTTTCTTT; v_call: TRBV12-3/TRBV12-4; j_call: TRBJ1-1; d_call: -; clone_size: few
cdr3_aa: CSVEGLGETQYF; cdr3_nt: TGCAGCGTTGAAGGTCTGGGAGAGACCCAGTACTTC; v_call: TRBV29-1; j_call: TRBJ2-5; d_call: -; clone_size: many
cdr3_aa: CASSLVGRILTSGSVGTDTQYF; cdr3_nt: TGTGCCAGCAGCTTAGTGGGACGGATCCTAACTAGCGGGAGTGTGGGCACAGATACGCAGTATTTT; v_call: TRBV11-3; j_call: TRBJ2-3; d_call: TRBD2; clone_size: -
cdr3_aa: CASSDPIEQYF; cdr3_nt: TGTGCCAGCAGTGACCCTATCGAGCAGTACTTC; v_call: TRBV2; j_call: TRBJ2-7; d_call: -; clone_size: few
cdr3_aa: CASSEYPINYEQYF; cdr3_nt: TGTGCCAGCAGTGAATACCCAATAAACTACGAGCAGTACTTC; v_call: TRBV25-1; j_call: TRBJ2-7; d_call: -; clone_size: few
cdr3_aa: CASSFPGLSMGDTQYF; cdr3_nt: TGTGCCAGCAGTTTCCCCGGACTTAGTATGGGGGATACGCAGTATTTT; v_call: TRBV6-5; j_call: TRBJ2-3; d_call: -; clone_size: -
cdr3_aa: CASGQRRREQFF; cdr3_nt: TGTGCCAGCGGACAAAGACGTCGTGAGCAGTTCTTC; v_call: TRBV3-1; j_call: TRBJ2-1; d_call: -; clone_size: few
cdr3_aa: CASSLGSRGTLYNEQFF; cdr3_nt: TGTGCCAGCAGCTTGGGTTCGCGGGGGACCCTCTACAATGAGCAGTTCTTC; v_call: TRBV5-6; j_call: TRBJ2-1; d_call: TRBD2; clone_size: few
cdr3_aa: CASSYIGSRRKNIQYF; cdr3_nt: TGTGCCAGCAGTTACATAGGGAGTAGGAGGAAAAACATTCAGTACTTC; v_call: TRBV6-5; j_call: TRBJ2-4; d_call: -; clone_size: many
cdr3_aa: CAIRVGAPPKDTQYF; cdr3_nt: TGTGCCATCAGGGTAGGGGCCCCACCTAAGGATACGCAGTATTTT; v_call: TRBV10-3; j_call: TRBJ2-3; d_call: -; clone_size: -
cdr3_aa: CSARSSGTSDTQYF; cdr3_nt: TGCAGTGCTAGATCTAGCGGGACATCGGATACGCAGTATTTT; v_call: TRBV20-1; j_call: TRBJ2-3; d_call: TRBD2; clone_size: -
cdr3_aa: CATSSRLAGGTDTQYF; cdr3_nt: TGTGCCACCAGCAGTCGACTAGCGGGAGGCACAGATACGCAGTATTTT; v_call: TRBV15; j_call: TRBJ2-3; d_call: TRBD2; clone_size: many
cdr3_aa: CASTSGGKNTGELFF; cdr3_nt: TGTGCCAGCACCTCAGGGGGGAAGAACACCGGGGAGCTGTTTTTT; v_call: TRBV6-1; j_call: TRBJ2-2; d_call: -; clone_size: few
cdr3_aa: CASSEAGQGRGSNQPQHF; cdr3_nt: TGTGCCAGCAGTGAAGCTGGGCAGGGGAGAGGTAGCAATCAGCCCCAGCATTTT; v_call: TRBV6-1; j_call: TRBJ1-5; d_call: -; clone_size: many
cdr3_aa: CSSGLAGGGEQYF; cdr3_nt: TGCAGCTCGGGACTAGCGGGAGGTGGTGAGCAGTACTTC; v_call: TRBV29-1; j_call: TRBJ2-7; d_call: TRBD2; clone_size: few
cdr3_aa: CASTAGLAGVADTQYF; cdr3_nt: TGTGCCAGCACCGCCGGACTAGCGGGAGTAGCAGATACGCAGTATTTT; v_call: TRBV6-2/TRBV6-3; j_call: TRBJ2-3; d_call: TRBD2; clone_size: few
cdr3_aa: CASSSMSGELFF; cdr3_nt: TGTGCCAGCAGCTCTATGTCCGGGGAGCTGTTTTTT; v_call: TRBV7-9; j_call: TRBJ2-2; d_call: -; clone_size: many
cdr3_aa: CSALRGPDYNEQFF; cdr3_nt: TGCAGTGCTCTCAGGGGGCCTGACTACAATGAGCAGTTCTTC; v_call: TRBV20-1; j_call: TRBJ2-1; d_call: TRBD1; clone_size: -
cdr3_aa: CASSQQPGRAFF; cdr3_nt: TGTGCCAGCAGTCAACAACCCGGTAGAGCTTTCTTT; v_call: TRBV7-9; j_call: TRBJ1-1; d_call: -; clone_size: many
cdr3_aa: CSVELDRSISGYTF; cdr3_nt: TGCAGCGTTGAATTAGACAGGTCTATCTCTGGCTACACCTTC; v_call: TRBV29-1; j_call: TRBJ1-2; d_call: -; clone_size: few
cdr3_aa: CSAEQGTNGYTF; cdr3_nt: TGCAGTGCTGAACAGGGGACCAATGGCTACACCTTC; v_call: TRBV20-1; j_call: TRBJ1-2; d_call: TRBD1; clone_size: few
cdr3_aa: CSARPGTTNYEQYF; cdr3_nt: TGCAGTGCTAGACCTGGGACCACTAACTACGAGCAGTACTTC; v_call: TRBV20-1; j_call: TRBJ2-7; d_call: -; clone_size: many
cdr3_aa: CASSRPGGPSTDTQYF; cdr3_nt: TGCGCCAGCAGCCGCCCAGGGGGGCCTAGCACAGATACGCAGTATTTT; v_call: TRBV5-1; j_call: TRBJ2-3; d_call: -; clone_size: many
cdr3_aa: CASSLLQGRSNQPQHF; cdr3_nt: TGTGCCAGCAGTTTACTTCAGGGAAGAAGCAATCAGCCCCAGCATTTT; v_call: TRBV28; j_call: TRBJ1-5; d_call: -; clone_size: -
cdr3_aa: CSAREVGVWGAFF; cdr3_nt: TGCAGTGCTAGAGAGGTCGGGGTTTGGGGGGCTTTCTTT; v_call: TRBV20-1; j_call: TRBJ1-1; d_call: -; clone_size: -
cdr3_aa: CASSLTTSGLGYNEQFF; cdr3_nt: TGTGCCAGCAGTCTTACAACTAGCGGACTAGGGTACAATGAGCAGTTCTTC; v_call: TRBV28; j_call: TRBJ2-1; d_call: TRBD2; clone_size: -
cdr3_aa: CASTTQGSHEQYF; cdr3_nt: TGTGCCAGCACTACTCAGGGATCCCACGAGCAGTACTTC; v_call: TRBV7-8; j_call: TRBJ2-7; d_call: -; clone_size: few
cdr3_aa: CASSQDPLANYGYTF; cdr3_nt: TGTGCCAGCAGCCAAGACCCCTTAGCTAACTATGGCTACACCTTC; v_call: TRBV4-2; j_call: TRBJ1-2; d_call: -; clone_size: many
cdr3_aa: CSARRSINIEQFF; cdr3_nt: TGCAGTGCTAGACGATCCATTAACATTGAGCAGTTCTTC; v_call: TRBV20-1; j_call: TRBJ2-1; d_call: -; clone_size: -
cdr3_aa: CSAKVLSQPQHF; cdr3_nt: TGCAGTGCTAAGGTACTCAGTCAGCCCCAGCATTTT; v_call: TRBV20-1; j_call: TRBJ1-5; d_call: -; clone_size: many
cdr3_aa: CASSFLNQPQHF; cdr3_nt: TGTGCCAGCAGCTTCCTCAATCAGCCCCAGCATTTT; v_call: TRBV7-2; j_call: TRBJ1-5; d_call: -; clone_size: many
cdr3_aa: CASSPGARSGYTF; cdr3_nt: TGTGCCAGCAGTCCAGGGGCGCGGTCTGGCTACACCTTC; v_call: TRBV27; j_call: TRBJ1-2; d_call: -; clone_size: many
cdr3_aa: CASSLRDVPYEQYF; cdr3_nt: TGTGCCAGCAGTTTAAGGGACGTGCCCTACGAGCAGTACTTC; v_call: TRBV27; j_call: TRBJ2-7; d_call: -; clone_size: few